This TCR beta chain was sequenced in a study of T cells after yellow fever vaccination. This clonotype has more than one count but fewer than ten. 5'RACE template switching added a universal primer site and UMIs to TCR cDNA. Via MiXCR, TCRdb re-called the 5' RACE reads, giving one row per CDR3 protein. Of 60,000 to 85,000 distinct CDR3 sequences in the sample, about 7% were seen once. The CDR3 has 15 residues. The germline CDR1 and CDR2 sequences are MNHEY and SVGEGT. Trimming removed 4 bases from V and 7 bases from J; junction bases left unmatched: 3. The sequence was obtained from a man aged 18 to 29 who received the YFV17D yellow fever vaccine. The J gene is TRBJ2-4, the V gene TRBV6-2 or TRBV6-3; TRBD2 matches at 14 bases. Sequencing was performed on CD8+ T cells sorted from PBMCs, taken around 45 days after the first yellow fever vaccination. The CDR3 here is CASSWTSGGSNIQYF. CDR3 DNA sequence: TGTGCCAGCAGTTGGACTAGCGGGGGGTCGAACATTCAGTACTTC.